This paragraph covers one T cell receptor (beta chain) sequence. Germline V gene data show CDR1 as LNHDA and CDR2 as SQIVND (reference sequence). The ends lost 5 bases at V and 5 bases at J; junction bases unmatched: 8. This CDR3 has 14 residues. The data derive from a study of blood T cell repertoires in COVID-19. Study background: Both acute and convalescent COVID-19 samples were obtained from the United States, Italy and Spain. The cDNA or gDNA used as material had been derived from T cells, B-cell-depleted T cells, or PBMCs.

As processed by the authors: Amplification of reference gene primers was used by the study to estimate nucleated cell counts. The data were produced by immunoSEQ multiplex PCR, yet TCRdb's version contains in-frame clones alone and is incomplete. The D gene and trimming were derived from the DNA, and the V and J assignments and clone size from that table. Found here are more than 100,000 clones, almost 90% of them singletons; the top ten hold roughly 4%. A Seattle source enrolled patients during active infection and followed them longitudinally. Material: peripheral blood. V and J are TRBV19 and TRBJ1-2, with 7 positions matching TRBD1. The clonotype comes from a woman aged 55-69 years with COVID-19, enrolled during active disease. The CDR3 DNA is TGTGCCAGTAGTCCGCAGGGGGAAGGGTATGGCTACACCTTC. It yields the protein CASSPQGEGYGYTF.